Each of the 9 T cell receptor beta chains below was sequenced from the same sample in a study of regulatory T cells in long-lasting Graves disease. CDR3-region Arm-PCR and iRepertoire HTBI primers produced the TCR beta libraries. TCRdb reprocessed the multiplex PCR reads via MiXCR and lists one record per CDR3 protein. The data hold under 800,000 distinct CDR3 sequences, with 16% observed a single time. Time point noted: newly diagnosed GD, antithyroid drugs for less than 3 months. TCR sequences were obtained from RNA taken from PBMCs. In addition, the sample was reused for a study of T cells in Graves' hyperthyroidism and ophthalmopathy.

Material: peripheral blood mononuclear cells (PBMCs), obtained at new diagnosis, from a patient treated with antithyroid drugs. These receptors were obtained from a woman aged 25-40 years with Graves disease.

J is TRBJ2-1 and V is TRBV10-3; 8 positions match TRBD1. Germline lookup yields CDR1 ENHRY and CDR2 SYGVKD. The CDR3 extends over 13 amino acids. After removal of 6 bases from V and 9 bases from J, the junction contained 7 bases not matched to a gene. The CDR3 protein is CAISRDRGGEQFF. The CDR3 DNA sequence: TGTGCCATCAGCCGCGACAGGGGAGGTGAGCAGTTCTTC.

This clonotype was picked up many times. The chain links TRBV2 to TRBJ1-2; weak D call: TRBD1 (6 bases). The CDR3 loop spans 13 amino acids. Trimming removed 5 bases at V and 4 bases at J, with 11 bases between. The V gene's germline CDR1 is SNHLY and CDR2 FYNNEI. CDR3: CASSSDRTYGYTF. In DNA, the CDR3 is TGTGCCAGCAGTTCGGACAGAACCTATGGCTACACCTTC.

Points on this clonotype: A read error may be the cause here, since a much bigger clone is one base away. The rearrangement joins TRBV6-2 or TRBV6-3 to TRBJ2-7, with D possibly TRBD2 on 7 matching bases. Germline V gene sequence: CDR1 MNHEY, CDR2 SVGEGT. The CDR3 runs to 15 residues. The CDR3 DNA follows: TGTGCCAGCGGTTACATTCGGGGGGCATCCTACGAGCAGTACTTC. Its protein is CASGYIRGASYEQYF.

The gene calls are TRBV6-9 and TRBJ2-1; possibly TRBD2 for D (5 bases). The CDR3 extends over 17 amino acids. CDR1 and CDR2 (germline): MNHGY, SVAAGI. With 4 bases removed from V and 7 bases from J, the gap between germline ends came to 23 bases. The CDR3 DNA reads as TGTGCCAGCAGTTTCGCCCAACTAGTGGGTAATGGGAATGAGCAGTTCTTC. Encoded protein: CASSFAQLVGNGNEQFF.

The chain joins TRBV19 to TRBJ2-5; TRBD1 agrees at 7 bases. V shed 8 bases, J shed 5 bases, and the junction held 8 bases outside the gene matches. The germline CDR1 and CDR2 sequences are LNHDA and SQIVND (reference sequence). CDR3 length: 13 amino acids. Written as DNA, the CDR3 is TGTGCCAGTTCAACAGGGGTGGAGGAGACCCAGTACTTC. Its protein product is CASSTGVEETQYF. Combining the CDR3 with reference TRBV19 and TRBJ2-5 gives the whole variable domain DGGITQSPKYLFRKEGQNVTLSCEQNLNHDAMYWYRQDPGQGLRLIYYSQIVNDFQKGDIAEGYSVSREKKESFPLTVTSAQKNPTAFYLCASSTGVEETQYFGPGTRLLVL.

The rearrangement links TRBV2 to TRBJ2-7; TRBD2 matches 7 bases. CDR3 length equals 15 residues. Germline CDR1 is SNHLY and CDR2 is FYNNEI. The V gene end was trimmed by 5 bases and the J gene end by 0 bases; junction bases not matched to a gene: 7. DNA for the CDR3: TGTGCCAGCAGTCTTAAAGCGGGAAGCTCCTACGAGCAGTACTTC. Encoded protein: CASSLKAGSSYEQYF.

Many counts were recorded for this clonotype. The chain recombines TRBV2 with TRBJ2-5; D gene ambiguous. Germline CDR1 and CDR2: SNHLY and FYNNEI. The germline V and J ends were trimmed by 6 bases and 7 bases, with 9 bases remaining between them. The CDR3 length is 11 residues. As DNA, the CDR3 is TGTGCCAGCAGGAGCTATCTGACCCAGTACTTC. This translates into CASRSYLTQYF.

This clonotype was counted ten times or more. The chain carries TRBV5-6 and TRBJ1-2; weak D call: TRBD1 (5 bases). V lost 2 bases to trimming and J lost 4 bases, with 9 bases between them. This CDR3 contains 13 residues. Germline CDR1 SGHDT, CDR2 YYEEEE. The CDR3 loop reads CASSFGAGYGYTF. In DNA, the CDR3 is TGTGCCAGCAGCTTTGGGGCAGGCTATGGCTACACCTTC.

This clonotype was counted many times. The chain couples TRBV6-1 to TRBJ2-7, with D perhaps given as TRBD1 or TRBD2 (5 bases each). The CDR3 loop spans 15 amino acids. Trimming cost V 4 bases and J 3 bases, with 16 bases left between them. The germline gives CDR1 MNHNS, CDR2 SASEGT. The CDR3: CASSATGTVYYEQYF. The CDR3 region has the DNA TGTGCCAGCAGTGCAACCGGGACGGTCTACTACGAGCAGTACTTC.